The present T cell receptor (beta chain) was sequenced within a study of OX40 agonist ivuxolimab in advanced cancers. For the study at large: Three patients had partial responses: one hepatocellular carcinoma, two cutaneous melanoma.

Autoimmune disease history or systemic immunosuppression led to patient exclusion. Concerning this clone: The antigen remains unidentified.

General study findings and limits: Blood T cells, both CD4+ and CD8+, expanded clonally by week 6 at 0.1 to 3.0 mg/kg.

Losses at the gene ends were 4 bases for V and 6 bases for J; bases not matched to a gene: 8. The CDR3 is 16 amino acids. Per the germline V gene, CDR1 is SGDLS and CDR2 is YYNGEE. Assay: immunoSEQ multiplex PCR; the TCRdb copy retains only in-frame clones and omits some. The table lists tens of thousands of clones, 88% of them singletons. The sample in question was CD4+ or CD8+ T cells sorted from blood, obtained in a trial of the OX40 agonist ivuxolimab. This clonotype originated in an adult with an advanced solid tumor such as melanoma, head and neck, liver or kidney cancer. The rearrangement joins TRBV9 to TRBJ2-1; 12 bases map to TRBD2. The CDR3 DNA follows: TGTGCCAGCAGCCTCTCACTAGCGGGAGGCTTCAATGAGCAGTTCTTC. Translated: CASSLSLAGGFNEQFF.